These T cell receptor beta chains were read from a single sample in a study of identical twins. MiXCR was run by TCRdb on the 5' RACE reads, yielding one entry per CDR3 protein. This table has hundreds of thousands of distinct CDR3 sequences, over 8.5% appearing once. The same data also went into a second study, on yellow fever vaccine responses in identical twins.

Source material: PBMCs. The receptors shown here come from a woman younger than 35 in good health. The CDR3 runs from the conserved cysteine through the conserved F or W. The D gene is left open where the match is weak. Clone size is given for some rows only: seen once, a few or many times, or a class if the clone is expanded.

size	V	J	D	DNA	CDR3
-	TRBV2	TRBJ2-1	TRBD1	TGTGCCGGAAGGACAGGGGGCTTGGATGAGCAGTTCTTC	CAGRTGGLDEQFF
-	TRBV30	TRBJ1-1	-	TGTGCCTGGATGGGGGACACTGAAGCTTTCTTT	CAWMGDTEAFF
many	TRBV7-2	TRBJ1-6	-	TGTGCCAGCAGCCAGAGACCGGGGGCGAGTTCACCCCTCCACTTT	CASSQRPGASSPLHF
few	TRBV5-5	TRBJ2-1	-	TGTGCCAGCAGCTTGTTTCGGGGGAGCTCCTACAATGAGCAGTTCTTC	CASSLFRGSSYNEQFF
few	TRBV2	TRBJ2-5	-	TGTGCCAGCAGTGGGACAGAGTACCAAGAGACCCAGTACTTC	CASSGTEYQETQYF
many	TRBV28	TRBJ2-5	-	TGTGCCAGCATCGGTCGCCAACGGGAGACCCAGTACTTC	CASIGRQRETQYF
-	TRBV20-1	TRBJ2-5	-	TGCAGTGGTGAGGTCAGGGTTGAGACCCAGTACTTC	CSGEVRVETQYF
-	TRBV15	TRBJ2-7	-	TGTGCCACCAGCAGAGATTCCCTCCGGACTCAGCGGAGGGATTACGAGCAGTACTTC	CATSRDSLRTQRRDYEQYF
-	TRBV12-3/TRBV12-4	TRBJ2-7	-	TGTGCCAGCAGTCCCCGACAGGTCGGCTCCTACGAGCAGTACTTC	CASSPRQVGSYEQYF
few	TRBV7-8	TRBJ2-1	-	TGTGCCAGCAGCGACCAGGGTGTTGCCTACAATGAGCAGTTCTTC	CASSDQGVAYNEQFF
few	TRBV7-2	TRBJ1-2	-	TGTGCCAGCGGGACCATTACAGGGTACGGCTACACCTTC	CASGTITGYGYTF
few	TRBV24-1	TRBJ2-1	-	TGTGCCACCAGTGAGGGCCTATGGAATGAGCAGTTCTTC	CATSEGLWNEQFF
few	TRBV10-3	TRBJ2-7	-	TGTGCCGCCCAGGGGAGTAGGGACGAGCAGTACTTC	CAAQGSRDEQYF
-	TRBV5-1	TRBJ2-5	TRBD1	TGCGCCAGCAGCTATGCCGGGACAGGGATCAAGACCCAGTACTTC	CASSYAGTGIKTQYF
many	TRBV20-1	TRBJ1-5	-	TGCAGTGCAAACCCACAGGGTATTCTTAGCAATCAGCCCCAGCATTTT	CSANPQGILSNQPQHF
-	TRBV5-1	TRBJ2-1	TRBD2	TGCGCCAGCAGCAAAAACCAAGCGGGATACTCCTACAATGAGCAGTTCTTC	CASSKNQAGYSYNEQFF
few	TRBV10-2	TRBJ2-2	TRBD2	TGCGCCAGCAGTGAGTCTAGCGGGGCCGGGGAGCTGTTTTTT	CASSESSGAGELFF
-	TRBV4-3	TRBJ2-1	-	TGCGCCAGCAGCCAAGATAGGGCTTTTGACTACAATGAGCAGTTCTTC	CASSQDRAFDYNEQFF
many	TRBV20-1	TRBJ2-3	TRBD2	TGCAGTGCTAGTTTAGGGCCTAGCGGAGGAGATACGCAGTATTTT	CSASLGPSGGDTQYF
-	TRBV19	TRBJ1-1	TRBD1	TGTGCCAGTAGTACCCGGACAGGGGGCCTAGCTTTCTTT	CASSTRTGGLAFF
many	TRBV29-1	TRBJ2-5	-	TGCAGTTCTGGAGGAGGGCAAGAGACCCAGTACTTC	CSSGGGQETQYF
-	TRBV5-1	TRBJ2-5	-	TGCGCCAGCAGCTTGAACGGTCCTCAAGAGACCCAGTACTTC	CASSLNGPQETQYF
many	TRBV18	TRBJ2-1	TRBD2	TGTGCCAGCTCACTGGTAGCGGGGAACTCCTACAATGAGCAGTTCTTC	CASSLVAGNSYNEQFF
few	TRBV30	TRBJ2-1	TRBD2	TGTGCCTGGAGTGTAGCGGGAGCTGGTTGGAATGAGCAGTTCTTC	CAWSVAGAGWNEQFF
few	TRBV7-9	TRBJ1-6	TRBD1	TGTGCCAGCAGCGCTACAGGGGATAATTCACCCCTCCACTTT	CASSATGDNSPLHF
few	TRBV20-1	TRBJ2-1	TRBD1	TGCAGTGCTAGGCCCCAGGGGGCCTACAATGAGCAGTTCTTC	CSARPQGAYNEQFF
many	TRBV5-1	TRBJ1-1	-	TGCGCCAGCAGCTGGATCGACAGATTAACAGGTGAAGCTTTCTTT	CASSWIDRLTGEAFF
-	TRBV12-3/TRBV12-4	TRBJ2-4	-	TGTGCCAGCAGTTTAGATCCTGACTTAGCCAAAAACATTCAGTACTTC	CASSLDPDLAKNIQYF
-	TRBV12-3/TRBV12-4	TRBJ2-5	-	TGTGCCAGCAGTTCCGACAGAGTGGCAGAGACCCAGTACTTC	CASSSDRVAETQYF
-	TRBV4-2	TRBJ2-7	-	TGTGCCAGCAGCCAGGGCCGGGACGCAAGCTACGAGCAGTACTTC	CASSQGRDASYEQYF
many	TRBV6-5	TRBJ2-5	-	TGTGCCAGCAGTTACGGGGAGACCCAGTACTTC	CASSYGETQYF
-	TRBV4-3	TRBJ2-2	-	TGCGCCAGCAGCCCACGGCAGACCGGGGAGCTGTTTTTT	CASSPRQTGELFF
many	TRBV5-8	TRBJ1-5	TRBD1	TGTGCCAGCAGCTTGGCGCCCCGGGACAGCCGTTATCAGCCCCAGCATTTT	CASSLAPRDSRYQPQHF
few	TRBV14	TRBJ2-7	-	TGTGCCAGCAGCCGGCCTGGCAAAACCTTTTCTTACGAGCAGTACTTC	CASSRPGKTFSYEQYF